Given below is one T cell receptor beta chain in context. Its target is not known. The data were taken from a study of blood T cells in healthy people across ages. With a J-beta primer mix and a sample-barcoded 5' primer, a second PCR ran 7 to 11 cycles. Each CDR3 protein gets one entry after TCRdb re-called the 5' RACE reads with MiXCR. Of approximately 780,000 distinct CDR3 sequences listed, roughly 26% are singletons. Findings and limits, study-wide: While age rose, TCR beta diversity per million T cells dropped in a roughly linear way.

This CDR3 spans 14 amino acids. Trimming pared 3 bases from V and 5 bases from J, leaving 16 bases between. CDR1 and CDR2 from the germline V gene are DFQATT and SNEGSKA (reference sequence). The data were also submitted as part of a second study, on T cells of mothers and their children. That paper notes: Regardless of relatedness, pairs show thymic selection shaping TCR recombination output in a similar manner.

This receptor was taken from a boy younger than 18 in good health. J is TRBJ1-1 and V is TRBV20-1; perhaps TRBD1 as D (5 bases). Sequencing was done on a sample of blood. The DNA of the CDR3 is TGCAGTGCTAGGGACCCCGCGGGACGGACTGAAGCTTTCTTT. It codes for CSARDPAGRTEAFF.